This T cell receptor (beta chain) was observed in a study of cytomegalovirus exposure and HLA in healthy donors (dated by TCRdb to the late 2010s). At the level of the whole study: According to an earlier analysis of several hundred of the donors, 150 million to 200 million T cells yielded some 120 million unique TCR beta sequences and around 300 Gb of sequence data. In addition to the first cohort of around 670 subjects, a separate validation cohort of about 120 different subjects was used. The study aimed to test whether signatures of past pathogen exposure could be identified by cataloging public T cell receptors. Both class I and class II loci were covered by HLA typing, at four-digit resolution. Rather than drawing on any new phenotypic data, the later analysis identified candidate immune exposures from TCR beta sequences and the way those sequences occurred across donors. Of the 300 to 500 genotyped donors, roughly 76% were placed in the genetic ancestry cluster associated with self-reported Caucasian donors. On average, around 240,000 unique TCR beta nucleotide sequences were sequenced per donor among a few hundred genotyped donors of the cohort, with around 19% of those sequences being non-productive. Roughly five DR-DQ haplotypes were treated as single units for association and clustering because of strong linkage in the cohort. About 310 gigabases of sequencing data and tens of millions of unique TCR sequences were included in an early release covering 500 to 750 HLA-typed donors. Donor age, sex, ethnicity and CMV serostatus were compiled alongside the repertoire data. The number of typed donors differed by locus: 629-630 for A, B, C, DRB1 and DQB1; approximately 540 for DQA1; some 590 for DPA1; and about 450 for DPB1. Genome-wide SNP genotypes for about three fifths of the roughly 670 donors were used in a later genetic analysis, which treated that subset as a discovery cohort. The study used immunosequencing to profile the T cell repertoires of 600 to 850 subjects and linked those repertoires to cytomegalovirus serostatus. To study patterns of TCR occurrence, a later analysis re-analyzed previously published TCR beta repertoires from 600 to 750 donors and added high-resolution HLA genotyping. To predict cytomegalovirus infection status, the study brought together high-throughput TCR immunosequencing, statistical association of individual TCRs with disease status, and machine learning. Every discovery cohort repertoire had been produced on one sequencing platform. To decide whether each TCR beta V gene segment behaved as functional or pseudogenic, an earlier analysis of some 600 of the donors relied on high-throughput TCR beta sequencing. The study at large found these results: The cohort was sequenced for TCR beta chains only, and without alpha or paired-chain data the features that could be detected were limited. Compared with equally common non-associated chains, HLA-associated TCR beta chains in a later analysis were more clonally expanded and had lower generation probabilities. When HLA alleles, especially DR and DQ, strongly co-occurred, attributing TCR associations to individual alleles was difficult. In the study, approximately 160 TCR beta chains were listed as associated with cytomegalovirus. Because the 87-base-pair reads could not distinguish some IMGT-functional V segments, including TRBV6-2 and TRBV6-3, those segments were excluded. In a later analysis, several top co-occurrence clusters were reported to appear linked to parvovirus B19, influenza, CMV and Epstein-Barr virus. Most TCR sequences were observed very rarely across donors, whereas some public TCRs were present in many individuals. Most CMV-associated TCR beta chains appeared to be HLA-restricted in a later analysis, and the HLA associations seemed to be driven largely by CMV exposure. V-gene and J-gene trimming of TCR beta chains was associated with a missense DCLRE1C variant in a later genetic analysis, and the association was replicated in an independent cohort. For the cohort, immune exposure information was limited to CMV serostatus. In an earlier analysis of about 600 of the donors, most TCR beta V segments appeared in productive rearrangements about 87% or about 30% of the time, broadly matching IMGT annotations. According to the authors, the approach could potentially be generalized to other disease states and immunological phenotypes. A further reported finding was that TCR beta sequences accurately predicted the HLA-A and HLA-B alleles for most subjects in the first cohort. According to a later analysis, TCR association rates differed among HLA loci, with DRB1 alleles showing the most associated TCRs and HLA-C alleles showing the fewest. The classifier was reported to diagnose cytomegalovirus status with high specificity and sensitivity in both the original cohort and the validation cohort. Because counts were too low, roughly 18 rarely observed V segments, including chromosome 9 orphons, were left out of the earlier analysis of a few hundred of the donors. Presence/absence analyses assumed roughly uniform sequencing depth across donors, an assumption that may not hold. Correlated functional status among segregating V segments might be attributable to linkage disequilibrium, but an unknown experimental factor could not be ruled out. A later genetic analysis reported fewer N-insertions in productive TCRs among donors in an Asian-associated ancestry cluster than the approximately 670-donor mean. Specific HLA alleles were associated with 15,000 to 20,000 TCR beta sequences at a false discovery rate of 0.05 in a later analysis. A cluster of highly shared sequence variants was judged likely to be a technical artifact of the sequencing pipeline. Because some donors lacked HLA typing at each locus, the association tests relied only on the typed subset. In vitro tests confirmed that a few of the cytomegalovirus-associated TCR beta chains recognize cytomegalovirus antigens.

V and J are truncated by 2 bases and 3 bases respectively, leaving an intervening sequence of 17 bases. The CDR3 holds 17 amino acids from the cysteine to the phenylalanine. The only DNA kept is the CDR3, 51 bases in frame from the first base. Reading the germline V gene gives CDR1 SNHLY and CDR2 FYNNEI. The cohort was made up of roughly 670 healthy bone marrow donors. Cohort members were all nominally healthy when sampled, although unrecorded immune exposures were likely present. The donor was CMV seronegative and belonged to the group of over 350 seronegative cohort members. Each donor provided a peripheral blood sample, and peripheral blood mononuclear cells were used for TCR beta sequencing. The Qiagen DNeasy Blood Extraction Kit was used to extract genomic DNA from the blood cell samples. Library prep was done by the immunoSEQ multiplex PCR assay. For the multiplex PCR, a mixture combining 60 forward primers for TCR Vbeta segments and 13 reverse primers for TCR Jbeta segments was used. A multiplex PCR assay on genomic DNA amplified the CDR3 region of rearranged TCR beta genes. Amplified TCR beta libraries were sequenced as 87-base-pair reads on the Illumina HiSeq System. The study's own analysis went as follows. A later analysis tallied roughly 78 million unique TCR beta chains across the 610 or so repertoires, and about 10 million of those chains were shared by two or more donors. A nearest-neighbor algorithm error-corrected the raw reads and collapsed the reads into unique sequences, merging closely related sequences to remove PCR and sequencing errors. CDR3 sequences were aligned to IMGT reference sequences to assign V, D and J gene segments. For a sequence to be retained, at least a six-nucleotide match to both a V gene segment and a J gene segment was required. Rearrangements were called productive when the CDR3 lacked stop codons and stayed in frame with V and J; all others were non-productive. CDR3 was defined according to IMGT convention as the region running from the second conserved V-encoded cysteine to the conserved J-encoded phenylalanine. The earlier analysis of about 590 of the donors excluded sequences that lacked an unambiguous match to a single V gene segment. An earlier analysis of 550 to 650 of the donors classified V segments as functional when productive rearrangements were above 56.7% and as segregating when the standard deviation between donors was above 5%. A statistical classification framework was built to diagnose cytomegalovirus status from the catalog of TCR beta chain sequences. In a later analysis, V and J genes were assigned by comparing TCR nucleotide sequences against IMGT/GENE-DB human TR gene sequences. A later analysis assigned CDR3 sequences and most-parsimonious VDJ recombination scenarios with the TCRdist pipeline. In a later analysis, every TCR beta chain was defined by the combination of its CDR3 amino acid sequence and its V-gene family, and reads without a unique V-gene family were dropped. A later analysis removed over 500 highly shared, low-generation-probability nucleotide sequences to deal with suspected cross-contamination and a sequencing artifact. In a later analysis, a clonal expansion index was calculated for each public chain from normalized within-repertoire ranks of inferred template counts. In a later analysis, generation probabilities were computed using a VDJ recombination model fitted to out-of-frame rearrangements, and the results were checked against IGoR. In a later analysis, TCR-TCR, TCR-HLA and TCR-CMV co-occurrence was scored with hypergeometric tests, and a repertoire-size bias correction was applied to TCR pairs. A later analysis estimated false discovery rates by permuting HLA or CMV assignments 20 times. In a later analysis, co-occurring TCRs were grouped with DBSCAN, and TCRdist sequence similarity was added when clustering was performed within HLA-allele-positive subsets. Co-occurrence clustering excluded repertoires with fewer than 30,000 or more than 120,000 public chains, plus five with anomalous nucleotide sharing. The table was pulled from immuneACCESS by TCRdb, which kept in-frame rearrangements only. Such tables lose some clones; where checked, under half of the loss comes from unresolved V genes, and the rest has no known cause. That table furnishes V, J and clone size, whereas the DNA furnished D and trimming. The sample table lists 200,000 to 250,000 clones, around 80% of them with a count of one. Clones ranked in the top ten supply 1.5% to 2% of the sample.

About this clone: No antigen is known for it. No base-level quality is on record; no much larger clone is a single base apart.

The V and J genes are TRBV2 and TRBJ2-1, and TRBD1 may be the D gene, going by 5 matching bases. The specimen sequenced was PBMCs. The sequence was obtained from a man between 50 and 59 years old in good health and CMV-seronegative. The nucleotides are TGTGCCAGCAGTGAAAGGGGTGGAGTAGTCATCTACAATGAGCAGTTCTTC. This sequence encodes CASSERGGVVIYNEQFF.